One sample yielded the 18 T cell receptor beta chains listed below, sequenced in a study of response to subunit inactivated influenza vaccine. MiXCR, applied by TCRdb to the RT-PCR reads, yields one record per CDR3 protein. The sample has hundreds of thousands of distinct CDR3 sequences; about 25% are singletons. Sequences were derived from CD4+ T cells sorted from PBMCs, sampled 4 to 6 days after vaccination. The receptors derive from a man aged 45 to 65 who received an inactivated influenza vaccine.

There are a few counts of this clonotype. The chain is built from TRBV5-5 and TRBJ2-5; D remains ambiguous. V lost 4 bases to trimming and J lost 4 bases, with 11 bases between them. Per germline, CDR1 SGHKS and CDR2 YYEKEE (reference sequence). CDR3 length equals 13 residues. Here the CDR3 DNA reads TGTGCCAGCAGCCTACCCCCGGGAGAGACCCAGTACTTC. As protein: CASSLPPGETQYF.

In its sample, this clonotype was seen a few times. The genes are TRBV5-1 and TRBJ2-7, with TRBD1 matching over 9 bases. The CDR3 has 14 amino acids. Germline loops: CDR1 SGHRS, CDR2 YFSETQ. Unmatched junction bases numbered 6, after V lost 7 bases and J lost 1 base. CDR3 in amino acids: CASETGTGSYEQYF. The CDR3 DNA reads TGCGCCAGCGAGACCGGGACAGGGTCCTACGAGCAGTACTTC.

The chain joins TRBV14 to TRBJ2-3, with D unresolved. Germline V gene lookup returns CDR1 SGHDN and CDR2 FVKESK. V lost 6 bases to trimming and J lost 2 bases, with 15 bases between them. The CDR3 extends over 15 amino acids. CDR3 region: CASSELLYNTDTQYF. The CDR3, as DNA: TGTGCCAGCAGTGAATTACTTTACAACACAGATACGCAGTATTTT.

This clonotype was detected many times. The rearrangement uses TRBV5-1 and TRBJ2-3, with 7 bases aligning to TRBD2. This CDR3 contains 15 residues. In germline, CDR1 is SGHRS, CDR2 YFSETQ. Trimming cost V 4 bases and J 7 bases; bases outside gene matches: 12. The CDR3 bases are TGCGCCAGCAGCATCGGCCGGGACTACCATCATACGCAGTATTTT. This gives the protein CASSIGRDYHHTQYF.

This rearrangement joins TRBV12-3 or TRBV12-4 to TRBJ2-5; weak D call: TRBD2 (5 bases). CDR3 length: 13 residues. V was clipped by 5 bases and J by 5 bases, with 12 bases between them. The CDR3 here is CASSHGRGETQYF. The CDR3 DNA reads TGTGCCAGCAGTCACGGCCGGGGTGAGACCCAGTACTTC.

This clonotype came up a few times. The chain couples TRBV11-2 to TRBJ2-7; 7 nucleotides line up with TRBD1. This CDR3 is built from 15 residues. The V segment lost 4 bases and the J segment 1 base; nucleotides outside the gene matches: 7. In germline, CDR1 is SGHAT, CDR2 FQNNGV. The DNA of the CDR3 is TGTGCCAGCAGCTCGATACGGGACAGTTCCTACGAGCAGTACTTC. This encodes CASSSIRDSSYEQYF.

This clonotype was found a few times. This chain uses TRBV20-1 with TRBJ1-4; no firm D call. CDR1 and CDR2 from the germline V gene are DFQATT and SNEGSKA (reference sequence). The V and J ends lost 3 bases and 6 bases respectively, with 8 bases between them. CDR3 size: 12 residues. The DNA of the CDR3 is TGCAGTGCTAGTGCGGAATATGAAAAACTGTTTTTT. This translates into CSASAEYEKLFF.

The chain combines TRBV20-1 with TRBJ1-2, with TRBD1 as a possible D gene (5 bases). The CDR3 length is 14 residues. Germline-derived CDR1 and CDR2 are DFQATT and SNEGSKA (reference sequence). With 3 bases removed from V and 5 bases from J, the gap between germline ends came to 16 bases. CDR3: CSASAVTAGYGYTF. CDR3 in DNA: TGCAGTGCTAGTGCGGTGACAGCGGGTTATGGCTACACCTTC.

This clonotype turned up a few times. V usage is TRBV4-1 and J usage is TRBJ2-5; D is uncertain. This CDR3 has 13 amino acids. Trimming shortened V by 0 bases and J by 4 bases, and 6 bases separated the two germline ends. From germline, CDR1 is MGHRA and CDR2 YSYEKL. The CDR3 nucleotides are TGCGCCAGCAGCCAAGATCATCGAGAGACCCAGTACTTC. Its protein product is CASSQDHRETQYF.

The chain combines TRBV28 with TRBJ2-4; 8 positions match TRBD2. V lost 4 bases and J lost 3; bases outside the gene matches: 8. The length of the CDR3 is 16 residues. Germline values: CDR1 MDHEN, CDR2 SYDVKM. In DNA, the CDR3 is TGTGCCAGCAGTTCGGGGGGGGCTGATGGCAAAAACATTCAGTACTTC. It is translated as CASSSGGADGKNIQYF.

This clonotype has only a few counts. The chain recombines TRBV6-2 or TRBV6-3 with TRBJ2-7, with TRBD1 matching 9 bases. CDR1 MNHEY and CDR2 SVGEGT come from the germline V gene. The CDR3 sequence is 17 residues long. V was pared by 2 bases and J by 3 bases, with 11 bases of the junction left unmatched. CDR3 in amino acids: CASSYPRTGTGHYEQYF. The CDR3, as DNA: TGTGCCAGCAGTTACCCCAGAACCGGGACAGGGCACTACGAGCAGTACTTC.

The chain employs TRBV6-1 and TRBJ1-3; D ambiguous. Germline V gene sequence: CDR1 MNHNS, CDR2 SASEGT. Between the trimmed V and J ends, which lost 3 bases and 0 bases, there was a span of 6 bases. The CDR3 spans 14 residues. The CDR3 bases are TGTGCCAGCAGTGACCCTCCCTCTGGAAACACCATATATTTT. It codes for CASSDPPSGNTIYF.

This clonotype was detected a few times. The chain recombines TRBV24-1 with TRBJ2-1; maybe TRBD2 (6 bases). Deletions cut 1 base from V and 1 base from J, with 10 bases between. Germline assignment: CDR1 KGHDR and CDR2 SFDVKD. The CDR3 totals 16 residues. The CDR3 DNA reads TGTGCCACCAGTGATTTCCCAGGGAGGTCCTACAATGAGCAGTTCTTC. Amino acids: CATSDFPGRSYNEQFF.

The V gene is TRBV28, the J gene TRBJ2-5; tentatively, D is TRBD2 (6 bases). The V gene's germline CDR1 is MDHEN and CDR2 SYDVKM. This CDR3 is built from 17 residues. Trimming removed 7 bases at V and 2 bases at J, with 23 bases between. As DNA, the CDR3 is TGTGCCAGCACCTACGAGGGGACTGGGACGGATCAAGAGACCCAGTACTTC. This sequence encodes CASTYEGTGTDQETQYF.

The CDR3 loop reads CASSHRGLAGVPPQVYEQYF. CDR3 nucleotide sequence: TGTGCCAGCAGTCACCGCGGACTAGCGGGAGTCCCCCCGCAAGTCTACGAGCAGTACTTC. V gene TRBV6-2 or TRBV6-3 combines with J gene TRBJ2-7, with 13 nucleotides matching TRBD2. CDR1 and CDR2 from the germline V gene are MNHEY and SVGEGT. The junction had 19 bases not matched to a gene; V was cut back by 5 bases and J by 3 bases. There are 20 residues in the CDR3.

V usage is TRBV9 and J usage is TRBJ2-5; D is possibly TRBD2 (6 bases). Trimming shortened V by 2 bases and J by 5 bases, and 16 bases separated the two germline ends. Per the germline V gene, CDR1 is SGDLS and CDR2 is YYNGEE. This CDR3 spans 15 amino acids. The DNA for the CDR3 is TGTGCCAGCAGCGTGGACGGGAGTGTGAAGGAGACCCAGTACTTC. As protein: CASSVDGSVKETQYF. Variable domain in full (rest from reference TRBV9 and TRBJ2-5): DSGVTQTPKHLITATGQRVTLRCSPRSGDLSVYWYQQSLDQGLQFLIQYYNGEERAKGNILERFSAQQFPDLHSELNLSSLELGDSALYFCASSVDGSVKETQYFGPGTRLLVL.

This clonotype was seen more than once but under ten times. The DNA of the CDR3 is TGTGCCAGCAGTCCCCTAGGGAGTCTCTCTCCCCTCCACTTT. Translation: CASSPLGSLSPLHF. The V and J genes are TRBV12-3 or TRBV12-4 and TRBJ1-6; D is unclear. This CDR3 has 14 amino acids. Trimming stripped 5 bases from V and 13 bases from J, with 18 bases between.

This clonotype was seen only a few times. The rearrangement links TRBV2 to TRBJ2-1, with D possibly being TRBD2 (5 bases). V lost 5 bases and J lost 5, with 10 bases in between. This CDR3 has 13 residues. CDR1 is SNHLY, CDR2 FYNNEI, per germline. DNA of the CDR3: TGTGCCAGCAGTTATGGACTTAACAATGAGCAGTTCTTC. Amino acids: CASSYGLNNEQFF.